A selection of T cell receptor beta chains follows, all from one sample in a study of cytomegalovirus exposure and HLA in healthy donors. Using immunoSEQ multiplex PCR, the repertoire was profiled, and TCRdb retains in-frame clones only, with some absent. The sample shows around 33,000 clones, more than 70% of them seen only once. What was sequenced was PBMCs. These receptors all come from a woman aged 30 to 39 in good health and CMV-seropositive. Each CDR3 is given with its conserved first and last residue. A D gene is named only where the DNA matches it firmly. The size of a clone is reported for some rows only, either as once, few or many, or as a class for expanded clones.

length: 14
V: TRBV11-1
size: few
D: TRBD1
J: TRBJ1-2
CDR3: CASSSDRGLYGYTF
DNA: TGTGCCAGCAGCTCGGACAGGGGGCTTTATGGCTACACCTTC

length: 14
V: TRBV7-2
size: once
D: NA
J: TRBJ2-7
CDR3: CASSETGGEDEQYF
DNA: TGTGCCAGCAGCGAGACTGGCGGGGAGGACGAGCAGTACTTC

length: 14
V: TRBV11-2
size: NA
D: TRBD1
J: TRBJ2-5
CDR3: CASSQGQVQETQYF
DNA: TGTGCCAGCAGCCAGGGACAGGTCCAAGAGACCCAGTACTTC

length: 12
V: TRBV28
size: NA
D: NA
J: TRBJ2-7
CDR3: CASRTQDYEQYF
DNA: TGTGCCAGCAGAACACAGGACTACGAGCAGTACTTC

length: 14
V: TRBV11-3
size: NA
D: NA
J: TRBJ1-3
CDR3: CASTSGFGGNTIYF
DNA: TGTGCCAGCACCTCGGGGTTCGGTGGAAACACCATATATTTT

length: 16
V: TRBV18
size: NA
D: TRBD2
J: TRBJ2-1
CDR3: CASSQQLAGGHNEQFF
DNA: TGTGCCAGCTCACAACAACTAGCGGGAGGCCACAATGAGCAGTTCTTC

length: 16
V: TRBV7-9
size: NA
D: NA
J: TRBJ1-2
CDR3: CSSSPSGSARLYGYTF
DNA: TGTTCCAGCAGCCCTAGTGGCTCTGCCCGCCTCTATGGCTACACCTTC

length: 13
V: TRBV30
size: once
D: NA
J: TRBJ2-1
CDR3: CACSSLSYNEQFF
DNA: TGTGCCTGTTCTAGCCTCTCCTACAATGAGCAGTTCTTC

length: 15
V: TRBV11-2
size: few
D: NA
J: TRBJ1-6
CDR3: CASSSWTSSASPLHF
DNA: TGTGCCAGCAGCTCGTGGACAAGTTCGGCTTCACCCCTCCACTTT

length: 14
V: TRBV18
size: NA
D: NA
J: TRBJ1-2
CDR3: CASSPPDRLYGYPF
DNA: TGTGCCAGCTCACCACCTGACAGGCTCTATGGCTACCCCTTC

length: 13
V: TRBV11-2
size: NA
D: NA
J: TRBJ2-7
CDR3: CASSPVRSYEQYF
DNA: TGTGCCAGCAGCCCCGTCAGATCCTACGAGCAGTACTTC

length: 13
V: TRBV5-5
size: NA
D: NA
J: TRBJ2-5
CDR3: CASSLTPGETQYF
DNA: TGTGCCAGCAGCTTGACCCCGGGGGAGACCCAGTACTTC

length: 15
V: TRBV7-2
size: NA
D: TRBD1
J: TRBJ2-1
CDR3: CASREPGQGYNEQFF
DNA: TGTGCCAGCAGGGAACCGGGACAGGGTTACAATGAGCAGTTCTTC

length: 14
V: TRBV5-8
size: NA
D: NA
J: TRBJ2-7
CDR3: CASSFAPGYYEQYF
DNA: TGTGCCAGCAGCTTCGCCCCGGGGTACTACGAGCAGTACTTC

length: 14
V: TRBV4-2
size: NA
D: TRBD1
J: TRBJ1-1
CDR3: CASSQGDRGGVAFF
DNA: TGTGCCAGCAGCCAAGGGGACAGGGGTGGTGTTGCTTTCTTT

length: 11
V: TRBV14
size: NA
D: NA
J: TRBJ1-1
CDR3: CASRSGTEAFF
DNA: TGTGCCAGCAGGTCCGGGACTGAAGCTTTCTTT

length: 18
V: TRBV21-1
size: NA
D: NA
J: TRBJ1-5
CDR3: CASSKARTGTPGNQPQHF
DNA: TGTGCCAGCAGCAAAGCGAGGACAGGGACTCCGGGCAATCAGCCCCAGCATTTT

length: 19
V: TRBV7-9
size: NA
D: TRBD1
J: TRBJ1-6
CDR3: CASSLAPSTGANHNSPLHF
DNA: TGTGCCAGCAGCTTAGCCCCATCGACAGGGGCGAACCATAATTCACCCCTCCACTTT